This T cell receptor beta chain derives from a study of control samples from healthy donors and cancer patients. The assay was immunoSEQ multiplex PCR, and TCRdb's table has in-frame clones only and misses some. This table has roughly 120,000 clones, approximately 94% appearing once. Trimming pared 3 bases from V and 3 bases from J, leaving 9 bases between. The V gene's germline CDR1 is MNHNS and CDR2 SASEGT. This CDR3 region has 14 residues. The sequenced material came from blood. The source of this sequence is a man aged 25-40 years in good health. This chain connects TRBV6-1 to TRBJ1-5; D unresolved. CDR3 region: CASSELGDNQPQHF. Written as DNA, the CDR3 is TGTGCCAGCAGTGAGTTAGGAGACAATCAGCCCCAGCATTTT.